What follows are 27 T cell receptor beta chains derived from one specimen sequenced in a study of beta chain features in type 1 diabetes. Sequencing targeted expressed TCRB transcripts, as all isolated RNA had been reverse transcribed. The method was immunoSEQ multiplex PCR; TCRdb's version includes in-frame clones alone and lacks a portion of them. The sample lists roughly 40,000 clones, around 45% occurring once. The sample taken for sequencing was central memory CD4+ T cells from blood. These receptors originate from a woman aged 18-29 years in good health.

The rearrangement links TRBV5-1 to TRBJ2-6; perhaps TRBD2 as D (6 bases). The V gene lost 2 bases and the J gene lost 2 bases, with 8 bases spanning the gap. This CDR3 has 15 amino acids. The germline V gene encodes CDR1 SGHRS and CDR2 YFSETQ. The CDR3 loop is CASSFGGTGANVLTF. Written as DNA, the CDR3 is TGCGCCAGCAGCTTCGGGGGAACTGGGGCCAACGTCCTGACTTTC.

The rearrangement links TRBV14 to TRBJ2-1, with D perhaps TRBD2 (6 bases). The CDR3 is 15 residues long. Germline CDR1 SGHDN, CDR2 FVKESK. With 2 bases removed from V and 1 base from J, the gap between germline ends came to 9 bases. The CDR3, as DNA: TGTGCCAGCAGCCAAACGGCGGGATCCTACAATGAGCAGTTCTTC. Encoded protein: CASSQTAGSYNEQFF.

This chain links TRBV18 with TRBJ2-6; possibly TRBD1 for D (6 bases). Germline CDR1 and CDR2: KGHSH and LQKENI. This CDR3 comprises 18 residues. V was cut by 4 bases and J by 0 bases, with 16 bases left in between. The CDR3 is CASSLHRTVISGANVLTF. As DNA, the CDR3 is TGTGCCAGCTCACTCCACAGGACAGTGATCTCTGGGGCCAACGTCCTGACTTTC. The entire variable domain, with the rest obtained from reference TRBV18 and TRBJ2-6, is as follows: NAGVMQNPRHLVRRRGQEARLRCSPMKGHSHVYWYRQLPEEGLKFMVYLQKENIIDESGMPKERFSAEFPKEGPSILRIQQVVRGDSAAYFCASSLHRTVISGANVLTFGAGSRLTVL.

The CDR3 loop is CASSLAGQGEFTQYF. DNA for the CDR3: TGCGCCAGCAGCTTGGCCGGACAGGGGGAGTTTACGCAGTATTTT. J is TRBJ2-3 and V is TRBV5-1; 10 nucleotides match TRBD1. The V segment lost 0 bases and the J segment 8 bases; nucleotides outside the gene matches: 6. This CDR3 is built from 15 residues. CDR1 is SGHRS, CDR2 YFSETQ, per germline. The entire variable domain, with the rest obtained from reference TRBV5-1 and TRBJ2-3, is as follows: KAGVTQTPRYLIKTRGQQVTLSCSPISGHRSVSWYQQTPGQGLQFLFEYFSETQRNKGNFPGRFSGRQFSNSRSEMNVSTLELGDSALYLCASSLAGQGEFTQYFGPGTRLTVL.

The chain combines TRBV5-4 with TRBJ1-2; tentatively, D is TRBD1 (6 bases). The CDR3 covers 14 residues. Between the trimmed V and J ends, which lost 0 bases and 6 bases, there was a span of 12 bases. Per germline, CDR1 SGHNT and CDR2 YYREEE (reference sequence). This CDR3 reads CASSLGGGADGYTF. For the CDR3, the DNA is TGTGCCAGCAGCTTGGGTGGGGGGGCGGATGGCTACACCTTC.

This chain links TRBV4-1 with TRBJ1-5; D is uncertain. Germline V gene sequence: CDR1 MGHRA, CDR2 YSYEKL. Trimming cost V 0 bases and J 2 bases, with 14 bases left between them. The CDR3 totals 17 residues. CDR3 protein: CASSQDRLSRGNQPQHF. CDR3 bases: TGCGCCAGCAGCCAAGATCGCCTCTCGCGGGGCAATCAGCCCCAGCATTTT.

Only one count was recorded for this clone. The chain links TRBV6-5 to TRBJ1-1; a possible D gene is TRBD1 (5 bases). The germline V gene encodes CDR1 MNHEY and CDR2 SVGAGI. V lost 4 bases and J 0 bases, leaving 12 bases between the germline ends. The CDR3 runs to 15 residues. In DNA, the CDR3 is TGTGCCAGCAGTTCGCCCCAGGGAATGAACACTGAAGCTTTCTTT. It encodes CASSSPQGMNTEAFF.

This clone was recorded a few times. The chain is built from TRBV28 and TRBJ2-3, with 7 bases fitting TRBD2. The CDR3 has 13 residues. The trim removed 7 bases at V and 5 bases at J, leaving 6 bases unmatched. Germline lookup yields CDR1 MDHEN and CDR2 SYDVKM. Written as DNA, the CDR3 is TGTGCCAGCATGGCGGGAGTTAGAGATACGCAGTATTTT. Translation gives CASMAGVRDTQYF. Full variable domain (rest looked up from reference TRBV28 and TRBJ2-3): DVKVTQSSRYLVKRTGEKVFLECVQDMDHENMFWYRQDPGLGLRLIYFSYDVKMKEKGDIPEGYSVSREKKERFSLILESASTNQTSMYLCASMAGVRDTQYFGPGTRLTVL.

The chain has TRBV5-4 and TRBJ2-3, with 9 positions matching TRBD1. Looked up from germline, CDR1 is SGHNT and CDR2 is YYREEE (reference sequence). V gave up 0 bases and J gave up 2 bases; unmatched junction bases: 1. This CDR3 is 15 amino acids long. The CDR3: CASSLDRGLTDTQYF. The CDR3, as DNA: TGTGCCAGCAGCTTGGACAGGGGGCTCACAGATACGCAGTATTTT.

This clone was detected a few times. V is TRBV30 and J is TRBJ2-1; tentative D call: TRBD1 (6 bases). Trimming stripped 4 bases from V and 8 bases from J, with 21 bases between. Germline assignment: CDR1 GTSNPN and CDR2 SVGIG (reference sequence). The CDR3 runs 15 residues. CDR3 region: CAWNVGAAQVDEQFF. Here the CDR3 DNA reads TGTGCCTGGAATGTGGGGGCCGCCCAGGTGGATGAGCAGTTCTTC.

This chain links TRBV6-1 with TRBJ1-5; a weak D match, TRBD1 (5 bases). The germline V and J ends were trimmed by 0 bases and 6 bases, with 12 bases remaining between them. The CDR3 is 15 residues long. Germline CDR1 is MNHNS and CDR2 is SASEGT. This CDR3 is CASSEAGGFGQPQHF. The CDR3 DNA follows: TGTGCCAGCAGTGAAGCGGGGGGGTTCGGTCAGCCCCAGCATTTT.

The chain recombines TRBV27 with TRBJ1-1; a possible D gene is TRBD1 (6 bases). The V end lost 5 bases, the J end lost 6 bases, and 13 bases lay between the germline ends. The CDR3 extends over 13 amino acids. Germline V gene sequence: CDR1 MNHEY, CDR2 SMNVEV (reference sequence). The DNA for the CDR3 is TGTGCCAGCAGTCGACAGGTAGGGGCTGAAGCTTTCTTT. It translates to CASSRQVGAEAFF.

This clone was seen just once. It is likely a read error: a sequence one base away is far more abundant. V gene TRBV4-2 combines with J gene TRBJ2-3; D unresolved. Germline CDR1 reads LGHNA; CDR2 reads YNFKEQ. This CDR3 contains 13 residues. Trimming pared 4 bases from V and 4 bases from J, leaving 9 bases between. The CDR3 DNA sequence: TGTGCCAGCAGCCTCGTCCCGTCAGATACGCAGTATTTT. The encoded protein is CASSLVPSDTQYF.

This clone is classed as medium-sized. The chain recombines TRBV2 with TRBJ2-1; D remains unclear. This CDR3 spans 10 amino acids. V lost 3 bases to trimming and J lost 13 bases, with 7 bases between them. Germline-derived CDR1 and CDR2 are SNHLY and FYNNEI. CDR3 sequence: CASSDQAQFF. As DNA, the CDR3 is TGTGCCAGCAGTGATCAGGCACAGTTCTTC.

The chain uses TRBV5-1 and TRBJ1-1; 8 bases match TRBD1. V shed 3 bases and J 2 bases; nucleotides not matched to a gene: 9. The CDR3 has 16 residues. From germline, CDR1 is SGHRS and CDR2 YFSETQ. CDR3 DNA sequence: TGCGCCAGCAGCTCCAGTCCCGGGACAGGAAACACTGAAGCTTTCTTT. This translates into CASSSSPGTGNTEAFF. The whole variable domain, filled in from reference TRBV5-1 and TRBJ1-1, reads KAGVTQTPRYLIKTRGQQVTLSCSPISGHRSVSWYQQTPGQGLQFLFEYFSETQRNKGNFPGRFSGRQFSNSRSEMNVSTLELGDSALYLCASSSSPGTGNTEAFFGQGTRLTVV.

The chain employs TRBV30 and TRBJ1-1, with TRBD1 matching 8 bases. V lost 5 bases, J lost 11 bases, and 13 bases stayed unmatched. This CDR3 spans 13 amino acids. Looked up from germline, CDR1 is GTSNPN and CDR2 is SVGIG (reference sequence). The CDR3 bases are TGTGCCTGGGCGACAGGGGCGGACCCTGTGGCTTTCTTT. It is translated as CAWATGADPVAFF.

This chain joins TRBV19 and TRBJ2-3, with D maybe TRBD2 (5 bases). CDR3 size: 15 residues. The germline V gene has CDR1 LNHDA and CDR2 SQIVND (reference sequence). The ends were cut back, 3 bases at V and 0 bases at J, with 10 bases in the middle. The CDR3 region is CASSMGSASTDTQYF. As DNA, the CDR3 is TGTGCCAGTAGTATGGGTAGCGCTAGCACAGATACGCAGTATTTT.

This clone appeared a single time. V is TRBV6-1 and J is TRBJ2-3, with TRBD2 matching over 11 bases. The CDR3 sequence is 15 residues long. The germline V gene has CDR1 MNHNS and CDR2 SASEGT. The ends lost 6 bases at V and 6 bases at J; junction bases unmatched: 8. CDR3 nucleotide sequence: TGTGCCAGCAGAGTAGCGGGGGGGCTAGTCGATACGCAGTATTTT. Amino acids: CASRVAGGLVDTQYF.

V and J are TRBV4-2 and TRBJ1-1; D not resolved. Trimming shortened V by 1 base and J by 2 bases, and 8 bases separated the two germline ends. This CDR3 spans 14 amino acids. CDR1 and CDR2 from the germline V gene are LGHNA and YNFKEQ. CDR3 amino acids: CASSQVRENTEAFF. The CDR3 nucleotides read TGTGCCAGCAGCCAAGTCCGGGAAAACACTGAAGCTTTCTTT.

The chain recombines TRBV6-1 with TRBJ1-2, with unresolved D. The germline gives CDR1 MNHNS, CDR2 SASEGT. The CDR3 is 13 residues long. V lost 7 bases to trimming and J lost 3 bases, with 12 bases between them. CDR3 region: CASKEGYYYGYTF. CDR3 nucleotides: TGTGCCAGCAAGGAGGGCTATTACTATGGCTACACCTTC.

This clone turned up a few times. This chain links TRBV27 with TRBJ2-6, with D maybe TRBD1 (5 bases). Trimming left V 6 bases short and J 0 bases short, with 9 bases between. Germline assignment: CDR1 MNHEY and CDR2 SMNVEV (reference sequence). The CDR3 covers 15 residues. CDR3 coding DNA: TGTGCCAGCAGATCAGGGTCCTCTGGGGCCAACGTCCTGACTTTC. This gives the protein CASRSGSSGANVLTF.

The V gene is TRBV15, the J gene TRBJ1-1, with a weak D call TRBD1 (5 bases). Germline lookup yields CDR1 LNHNV and CDR2 YYDKDF (reference sequence). V was shortened by 5 bases and J by 2 bases, with 18 bases between the two germline ends. The CDR3 spans 16 residues. The CDR3 DNA reads TGTGCCACCAGCCAGACCCCGGGGGGATTAAACACTGAAGCTTTCTTT. Protein: CATSQTPGGLNTEAFF.

This clone occurred once. The CDR3 spells CASSVTGGAGRSYNEQFF. CDR3 DNA sequence: TGCGCCAGCAGCGTGACAGGGGGAGCGGGCCGCTCCTACAATGAGCAGTTCTTC. This chain connects TRBV5-1 to TRBJ2-1, with 9 bases fitting TRBD1. This CDR3 comprises 18 residues. With 4 bases clipped from V and 0 bases from J, the junction kept 11 bases outside the gene matches. Looked up from germline, CDR1 is SGHRS and CDR2 is YFSETQ.

The chain couples TRBV14 to TRBJ2-5; possible D gene TRBD1, 6 bases. The CDR3 is made up of 16 amino acids. V gave up 5 bases and J gave up 4 bases, with 20 bases separating them. Germline V gives CDR1 SGHDN, CDR2 FVKESK. The CDR3 DNA reads as TGTGCCAGCAGCGCTGGGTGGGCAGGGGACGGAGAGACCCAGTACTTC. Amino acids: CASSAGWAGDGETQYF. Full variable domain (missing parts from reference TRBV14 and TRBJ2-5): EAGVTQFPSHSVIEKGQTVTLRCDPISGHDNLYWYRRVMGKEIKFLLHFVKESKQDESGMPNNRFLAERTGGTYSTLKVQPAELEDSGVYFCASSAGWAGDGETQYFGPGTRLLVL.

The chain employs TRBV6-5 and TRBJ1-5; the D gene is possibly TRBD1 (6 bases). This CDR3 has 15 amino acids. Trimming took off 4 bases at V and 5 bases at J, with 15 bases between the two ends. Germline values: CDR1 MNHEY, CDR2 SVGAGI. In DNA form, the CDR3 reads TGTGCCAGCAGTTCCAGGGGAGGGTGGGATCAGCCCCAGCATTTT. Its protein is CASSSRGGWDQPQHF.

This clone turned up a few times. The chain is built from TRBV5-1 and TRBJ2-1; the D gene is possibly TRBD1 (5 bases). V was clipped by 0 bases and J by 9 bases, with 16 bases between them. Germline CDR1 SGHRS, CDR2 YFSETQ. The CDR3 has 15 residues. CDR3 loop: CASSLGRTLGAEQFF. The CDR3 coding sequence is TGCGCCAGCAGCTTGGGGCGGACGCTAGGGGCTGAGCAGTTCTTC.

The V gene is TRBV19, the J gene TRBJ1-5, with a possible D match to TRBD1 (6 bases). The V end was cut by 2 bases, the J end by 7 bases, with 9 bases between. The V gene's germline CDR1 is LNHDA and CDR2 SQIVND (reference sequence). The CDR3 length is 13 residues. CDR3 DNA: TGTGCCAGTAGTATAACAGGGCAACAGCCCCAGCATTTT. Its protein is CASSITGQQPQHF. Complete variable domain (other parts from reference TRBV19 and TRBJ1-5): DGGITQSPKYLFRKEGQNVTLSCEQNLNHDAMYWYRQDPGQGLRLIYYSQIVNDFQKGDIAEGYSVSREKKESFPLTVTSAQKNPTAFYLCASSITGQQPQHFGDGTRLSIL.